The rows below give T cell receptor beta chains drawn from one sample of a study of blood T cell repertoires in COVID-19. This table comes from immunoSEQ multiplex PCR, and its TCRdb copy is limited to in-frame clones, with some not included. The data contain approximately 430,000 clones, 70% to 90% of them seen just once; the ten biggest clones take up over 1.3%. The sequencing sample was made of peripheral blood. The origin of the receptors is a woman aged 25 to 39 with active or convalescent COVID-19. CDR3s include the opening cysteine and the closing phenylalanine or tryptophan. Fields, in order: CDR3 protein, CDR3 DNA, V gene, J gene, D gene, clone size. A D gene is named only where the DNA matches it firmly. Size is omitted from some rows. Given values are once, few, many or a class for expanded clones.

CDR3 protein: CASSIEQDPLYNEQFF
CDR3 DNA: TGTGCCAGTAGTATTGAACAGGATCCCCTCTACAATGAGCAGTTCTTC
V gene: TRBV19
J gene: TRBJ2-1
D gene: .
clone size: .

CDR3 protein: CASRGLLAGSDSYNEQFF
CDR3 DNA: TGTGCCAGCAGGGGGTTACTAGCGGGATCCGACTCCTACAATGAGCAGTTCTTC
V gene: TRBV2
J gene: TRBJ2-1
D gene: TRBD2
clone size: few

CDR3 protein: CASSTDPGQGYEQYF
CDR3 DNA: TGTGCCAGCAGCACCGACCCAGGACAGGGGTACGAGCAGTACTTC
V gene: TRBV7-9
J gene: TRBJ2-7
D gene: TRBD1
clone size: once

CDR3 protein: CASSRVGTGGNSPLHF
CDR3 DNA: TGTGCCAGCAGTAGGGTCGGGACAGGGGGTAATTCACCCCTCCACTTT
V gene: TRBV27
J gene: TRBJ1-6
D gene: TRBD1
clone size: once

CDR3 protein: CASSQDGGRKRTEAFF
CDR3 DNA: TGTGCCAGCAGCCAAGATGGCGGGAGAAAACGGACTGAAGCTTTCTTT
V gene: TRBV3-1/TRBV3-2
J gene: TRBJ1-1
D gene: .
clone size: .

CDR3 protein: CASSQEDRDHSPLHF
CDR3 DNA: TGTGCCAGCAGCCAAGAGGACAGGGACCATTCACCCCTCCACTTT
V gene: TRBV4-2
J gene: TRBJ1-6
D gene: TRBD1
clone size: .

CDR3 protein: CASSVETSGSSVDTQYF
CDR3 DNA: TGTGCCAGCAGCGTAGAGACTAGCGGGAGTAGCGTGGATACGCAGTATTTT
V gene: TRBV9
J gene: TRBJ2-3
D gene: TRBD2
clone size: .

CDR3 protein: CATSSGNMNTEAFF
CDR3 DNA: TGTGCCACCAGTTCAGGGAACATGAACACTGAAGCTTTCTTT
V gene: TRBV15
J gene: TRBJ1-1
D gene: .
clone size: .

CDR3 protein: CASKTGGLEQYF
CDR3 DNA: TGTGCCAGCAAAACAGGGGGCCTCGAGCAGTACTTC
V gene: TRBV6-5
J gene: TRBJ2-7
D gene: TRBD1
clone size: once

CDR3 protein: CASSLRVLAGGVSGEQYF
CDR3 DNA: TGTGCCAGCAGCTTGAGGGTATTGGCGGGCGGGGTTTCGGGGGAGCAGTACTTC
V gene: TRBV5-6
J gene: TRBJ2-7
D gene: .
clone size: .

CDR3 protein: CASSPDYDRGHYGYTF
CDR3 DNA: TGTGCCAGCAGCCCCGACTACGACAGGGGGCACTACGGCTACACCTTC
V gene: TRBV7-9
J gene: TRBJ1-2
D gene: TRBD1
clone size: .

CDR3 protein: CASSPPTSGDEQFF
CDR3 DNA: TGCGCCAGCAGCCCCCCGACTAGCGGCGATGAGCAGTTCTTC
V gene: TRBV5-1
J gene: TRBJ2-1
D gene: TRBD2
clone size: .

CDR3 protein: CASLEGDTVNTEAFF
CDR3 DNA: TGTGCCAGTTTAGAAGGGGACACCGTGAACACTGAAGCTTTCTTT
V gene: TRBV5-5
J gene: TRBJ1-1
D gene: .
clone size: .

CDR3 protein: CASSLGGQDATVQPQHF
CDR3 DNA: TGTGCCAGCAGCTTGGGGGGGCAGGACGCCACGGTTCAGCCCCAGCATTTT
V gene: TRBV5-6
J gene: TRBJ1-5
D gene: .
clone size: once

CDR3 protein: CASSPRDRWMKSNQPQHF
CDR3 DNA: TGTGCCAGCAGTCCCCGGGACAGGTGGATGAAGAGCAATCAGCCCCAGCATTTT
V gene: TRBV6-2/TRBV6-3
J gene: TRBJ1-5
D gene: TRBD1
clone size: many

CDR3 protein: CASSQATGGAVGYTF
CDR3 DNA: TGTGCCAGCAGCCAGGCGACAGGGGGCGCGGTTGGCTACACCTTC
V gene: TRBV4-2
J gene: TRBJ1-2
D gene: TRBD1
clone size: .

CDR3 protein: CASSERSTSGRTGELFF
CDR3 DNA: TGTGCCAGCAGTGAGCGGTCGACTAGCGGGAGAACCGGGGAGCTGTTTTTT
V gene: TRBV6-1
J gene: TRBJ2-2
D gene: TRBD2
clone size: .

CDR3 protein: CTSSKEVVAEVFF
CDR3 DNA: TGCACCAGCAGCAAAGAGGTGGTAGCAGAGGTGTTCTTC
V gene: TRBV1
J gene: TRBJ2-1
D gene: .
clone size: .

CDR3 protein: CASSQGIAGDKQFF
CDR3 DNA: TGCGCCAGCAGCCAAGGTATAGCGGGAGATAAGCAGTTCTTC
V gene: TRBV4-1
J gene: TRBJ2-1
D gene: TRBD2
clone size: .

CDR3 protein: CASSPGINTEAFF
CDR3 DNA: TGCGCCAGCAGCCCAGGGATCAACACTGAAGCTTTCTTT
V gene: TRBV5-1
J gene: TRBJ1-1
D gene: .
clone size: .

CDR3 protein: CASSSTTTTGEQYF
CDR3 DNA: TGTGCCAGCAGCTCAACGACCACCACGGGCGAGCAGTACTTC
V gene: TRBV5-4
J gene: TRBJ2-7
D gene: .
clone size: few

CDR3 protein: CASSWSGGASDTQYF
CDR3 DNA: TGTGCCAGCAGCTGGTCCGGGGGGGCATCGGATACGCAGTATTTT
V gene: TRBV5-4
J gene: TRBJ2-3
D gene: TRBD2
clone size: .

CDR3 protein: CASSLGQGRAFF
CDR3 DNA: TGTGCCAGCAGCTTAGGACAGGGCCGAGCTTTCTTT
V gene: TRBV7-6
J gene: TRBJ1-1
D gene: TRBD1
clone size: .

CDR3 protein: CASSSLALAGGETQYF
CDR3 DNA: TGTGCCAGCAGCTCCCTCGCACTAGCGGGGGGGGAGACCCAGTACTTC
V gene: TRBV7-8
J gene: TRBJ2-5
D gene: TRBD2
clone size: .

CDR3 protein: CASSLKGNQPQHF
CDR3 DNA: TGTGCCAGCAGTCTAAAGGGGAATCAGCCCCAGCATTTT
V gene: TRBV28
J gene: TRBJ1-5
D gene: .
clone size: .

CDR3 protein: CASSLAGPNTGELFF
CDR3 DNA: TGTGCCAGCAGCTTAGCGGGGCCGAACACCGGGGAGCTGTTTTTT
V gene: TRBV7-7
J gene: TRBJ2-2
D gene: .
clone size: .

CDR3 protein: CASSLEGRAHNEQFF
CDR3 DNA: TGTGCCAGCAGCTTGGAGGGCAGGGCTCACAATGAGCAGTTCTTC
V gene: TRBV5-4
J gene: TRBJ2-1
D gene: .
clone size: once

CDR3 protein: CATSRGQRAGQEKLFF
CDR3 DNA: TGTGCCACCAGCAGAGGTCAAAGGGCAGGGCAGGAAAAACTGTTTTTT
V gene: TRBV15
J gene: TRBJ1-4
D gene: .
clone size: .